These 31 T cell receptor beta chains share one sample of origin, sequenced in a study of PD-L1 blockade in urothelial cancer. Clones were sequenced by immunoSEQ multiplex PCR, and TCRdb holds only the in-frame ones, with some missing. The sample records about 48,000 clones, 80% to 90% being singletons. The time point denotes: peripheral blood 6 weeks after treatment start. Material: PBMCs, obtained around atezolizumab (anti-PD-L1) treatment. Receptors were obtained from a man aged 65 to 85 with urothelial cancer.

V is TRBV4-1 and J is TRBJ2-3, with 8 nucleotides matching TRBD2. Trimming removed 1 base from V and 2 bases from J; junction bases left unmatched: 11. The CDR3 spans 18 residues. The germline V gene encodes CDR1 MGHRA and CDR2 YSYEKL. Here the CDR3 reads CASSQVAASGLNTDTQYF. The CDR3, as DNA: TGCGCCAGCAGCCAAGTGGCGGCTAGCGGGCTAAACACAGATACGCAGTATTTT.

This chain connects TRBV6-1 to TRBJ2-5; TRBD1 agrees at 10 bases. The V and J ends lost 6 bases and 5 bases, in that order; junction bases with no gene match: 3. Germline V gene lookup returns CDR1 MNHNS and CDR2 SASEGT. This CDR3 is 13 amino acids long. The CDR3 reads CASRGQGKETQYF. CDR3 nucleotides: TGTGCCAGCAGGGGACAGGGGAAGGAGACCCAGTACTTC.

The table lists this clone with a few counts. The rearrangement joins TRBV19 to TRBJ1-3, with D maybe TRBD1 (5 bases). Trimming took off 5 bases at V and 2 bases at J, with 10 bases between the two ends. Germline assignment: CDR1 LNHDA and CDR2 SQIVND (reference sequence). The CDR3 runs 14 residues. The CDR3 here is CASSSGQAGNTIYF. In nucleotides, the CDR3 is TGTGCCAGTAGTTCAGGACAAGCTGGAAACACCATATATTTT.

The count of this clone is one. The chain has TRBV11-1 and TRBJ2-5, with 8 nucleotides matching TRBD1. The CDR3 consists of 14 residues. Trimming cost V 3 bases and J 4 bases; bases outside gene matches: 4. CDR1 is SGHAT, CDR2 FQDESV, per germline (reference sequence). In nucleotides, the CDR3 is TGTGCCAGCAGCTTGGACAGGGACGGAGAGACCCAGTACTTC. Translating it yields CASSLDRDGETQYF.

The rearrangement links TRBV5-1 to TRBJ1-2; a possible D gene is TRBD1 (5 bases). This CDR3 region has 14 residues. Germline V gene data show CDR1 as SGHRS and CDR2 as YFSETQ. V gave up 4 bases and J gave up 4 bases, with 14 bases separating them. The CDR3 region is CASSPGGGTYGYTF. CDR3 coding DNA: TGCGCCAGCAGCCCCGGCGGAGGGACCTATGGCTACACCTTC.

The rearrangement uses TRBV5-1 and TRBJ1-4, with D unresolved. Germline V gives CDR1 SGHRS, CDR2 YFSETQ. This CDR3 comprises 14 residues. Trimming pared 4 bases from V and 6 bases from J, leaving 13 bases between. CDR3 nucleotide sequence: TGCGCCAGCAGCCTAAACCGCGCCCATGAAAAACTGTTTTTT. It encodes CASSLNRAHEKLFF.

The genes are TRBV28 and TRBJ1-2; D not certain. Trimming removed 4 bases from V and 4 bases from J, with 10 bases in between. This CDR3 has 13 residues. From germline, CDR1 is MDHEN and CDR2 SYDVKM. In DNA, the CDR3 is TGTGCCAGCAGTTCCGAAGACACCTATGGCTACACCTTC. This encodes CASSSEDTYGYTF.

This clone was recorded only once. This chain joins TRBV30 and TRBJ1-5; no clear D gene. Deletions cut 1 base from V and 6 bases from J, with 7 bases between. This CDR3 region has 12 residues. Looked up from germline, CDR1 is GTSNPN and CDR2 is SVGIG (reference sequence). This CDR3 is CAWSAPGQPQHF. The CDR3 DNA sequence: TGTGCCTGGAGTGCTCCGGGTCAGCCCCAGCATTTT. Drawing the rest from reference TRBV30 and TRBJ1-5, the complete variable domain is SQTIHQWPATLVQPVGSPLSLECTVEGTSNPNLYWYRQAAGRGLQLLFYSVGIGQISSEVPQNLSASRPQDRQFILSSKKLLLSDSGFYLCAWSAPGQPQHFGDGTRLSIL.

The rearrangement links TRBV2 to TRBJ2-7; maybe TRBD1 (6 bases). The CDR3 is 12 residues long. Germline V gives CDR1 SNHLY, CDR2 FYNNEI. The V and J ends lost 4 bases and 6 bases respectively, with 10 bases between them. CDR3 sequence (DNA): TGTGCCAGCAGTGTACAGGGCGGCGAGCAGTACTTC. It codes for CASSVQGGEQYF. Full variable domain (remainder filled in from reference TRBV2 and TRBJ2-7): EPEVTQTPSHQVTQMGQEVILRCVPISNHLYFYWYRQILGQKVEFLVSFYNNEISEKSEIFDDQFSVERPDGSNFTLKIRSTKLEDSAMYFCASSVQGGEQYFGPGTRLTVT.

V gene TRBV30 combines with J gene TRBJ2-3, with unresolved D. The germline CDR1 and CDR2 sequences are GTSNPN and SVGIG (reference sequence). The CDR3 is 13 amino acids. V lost 2 bases and J 3 bases, leaving 9 bases between the germline ends. In nucleotides, the CDR3 is TGTGCCTGGAGTCGAGGAGCTACAGATACGCAGTATTTT. Its protein is CAWSRGATDTQYF.

The chain employs TRBV2 and TRBJ2-7, with 13 bases aligning to TRBD2. Germline V gene sequence: CDR1 SNHLY, CDR2 FYNNEI. The ends lost 0 bases at V and 12 bases at J; junction bases unmatched: 8. The CDR3 runs to 15 residues. The chain's CDR3 is CASSEALTSGRASYF. In DNA form, the CDR3 reads TGTGCCAGCAGTGAAGCGCTCACTAGCGGGAGGGCCTCGTACTTC.

The rearrangement joins TRBV2 to TRBJ2-7, with 9 bases that match TRBD2. The V and J ends lost 8 bases and 1 base, in that order; junction bases with no gene match: 9. CDR1 is SNHLY and CDR2 is FYNNEI in the germline V gene. This CDR3 spans 15 amino acids. This CDR3 reads CASAPLAGQSYEQYF. In DNA, the CDR3 is TGTGCCAGCGCTCCTCTAGCGGGACAGTCCTACGAGCAGTACTTC. The full variable domain, with the rest looked up from reference TRBV2 and TRBJ2-7, is EPEVTQTPSHQVTQMGQEVILRCVPISNHLYFYWYRQILGQKVEFLVSFYNNEISEKSEIFDDQFSVERPDGSNFTLKIRSTKLEDSAMYFCASAPLAGQSYEQYFGPGTRLTVT.

V is TRBV19 and J is TRBJ2-5; 11 nucleotides agree with TRBD2. V shed 3 bases and J 5 bases; nucleotides not matched to a gene: 8. The CDR3 totals 16 residues. CDR1 and CDR2 from the germline V gene are LNHDA and SQIVND (reference sequence). The CDR3 is CASSITLAGGGETQYF. In nucleotides, the CDR3 is TGTGCCAGTAGTATTACTCTAGCGGGAGGTGGCGAGACCCAGTACTTC.

V and J are TRBV2 and TRBJ2-1; possibly TRBD2 for D (6 bases). Germline-derived CDR1 and CDR2 are SNHLY and FYNNEI. The ends were cut back, 2 bases at V and 10 bases at J, with 9 bases in the middle. The CDR3 spans 12 residues. The CDR3 is CASSESREEQFF. The DNA for the CDR3 is TGTGCCAGCAGTGAATCACGGGAGGAGCAGTTCTTC.

The V gene is TRBV19, the J gene TRBJ1-2, with a possible D match to TRBD1 (6 bases). Germline V gene lookup returns CDR1 LNHDA and CDR2 SQIVND (reference sequence). V was shortened by 3 bases and J by 5 bases, with 10 bases between the two germline ends. The CDR3 sequence is 13 residues long. CDR3 loop: CASSIEQGYGYTF. The CDR3 nucleotides are TGTGCCAGTAGTATTGAACAGGGATATGGCTACACCTTC.

This clone was seen a handful of times. This rearrangement joins TRBV28 to TRBJ2-4; TRBD2 matches at 9 bases. The germline CDR1 and CDR2 sequences are MDHEN and SYDVKM. This CDR3 comprises 16 residues. After removal of 5 bases from V and 6 bases from J, the junction contained 11 bases not matched to a gene. The CDR3 is CASSTGGSGRRNIQYF. The CDR3 DNA is TGTGCCAGCAGTACTGGGGGGAGCGGGAGGCGAAACATTCAGTACTTC.

This rearrangement joins TRBV13 to TRBJ1-5, with 10 positions matching TRBD1. This CDR3 comprises 15 residues. V was clipped by 3 bases and J by 7 bases; unmatched bases: 6. CDR1 PRHDT and CDR2 FYEKMQ come from the germline V gene (reference sequence). The CDR3 protein is CASSFPDRGRQPQHF. The CDR3, as DNA: TGTGCCAGCAGCTTTCCCGACAGGGGGCGGCAGCCCCAGCATTTT.

This clone was recorded once. The chain combines TRBV2 with TRBJ1-4; D unresolved. The CDR3 loop spans 11 amino acids. V dropped 4 bases and J dropped 7 bases, with 4 bases sitting between them. Germline assignment: CDR1 SNHLY and CDR2 FYNNEI. The CDR3 sequence is CASSGSEKLFF. The CDR3 DNA reads TGTGCCAGCAGTGGTAGTGAAAAACTGTTTTTT.

The chain links TRBV28 to TRBJ1-2; D is possibly TRBD1 (5 bases). Germline V gene data show CDR1 as MDHEN and CDR2 as SYDVKM. CDR3 size: 14 residues. With 3 bases removed from V and 5 bases from J, the gap between germline ends came to 13 bases. In nucleotides, the CDR3 is TGTGCCAGCAGTTTGGGGCAGCCACTTTATGGCTACACCTTC. It encodes CASSLGQPLYGYTF.

This chain uses TRBV29-1 with TRBJ1-2; 8 nucleotides line up with TRBD1. Germline-derived CDR1 and CDR2 are SQVTM and ANQGSEA. The J segment lost 7 bases and the V segment lost 6 bases, leaving 13 bases of the junction unmatched. The CDR3 length is 14 residues. The CDR3 sequence is CSVMTGDWRGGYTF. In DNA form, the CDR3 reads TGCAGCGTAATGACAGGGGATTGGAGGGGTGGCTACACCTTC.

This chain joins TRBV25-1 and TRBJ2-5; D unclear. V was pared by 4 bases and J by 3 bases, with 6 bases between. The CDR3 consists of 12 residues. Per germline, CDR1 MGHDK and CDR2 SYGVNS. CDR3 amino acids: CASSVQEETQYF. DNA for the CDR3: TGTGCCAGCAGTGTCCAGGAAGAGACCCAGTACTTC.

In this sample, this clone turned up once. The chain carries TRBV25-1 and TRBJ2-7; 8 bases fit TRBD1. Looked up from germline, CDR1 is MGHDK and CDR2 is SYGVNS. The length of the CDR3 is 14 residues. Germline trimming cut 5 bases from V and 2 bases from J; bases unmatched to any gene: 5. CDR3 in amino acids: CASSPGQAAYEQYF. The CDR3 DNA sequence: TGTGCCAGCAGTCCGGGACAGGCCGCCTACGAGCAGTACTTC.

The chain links TRBV9 to TRBJ1-4; 9 positions agree with TRBD1. This CDR3 has 13 amino acids. V shed 3 bases and J 12 bases; nucleotides not matched to a gene: 6. The germline CDR1 and CDR2 sequences are SGDLS and YYNGEE. DNA for the CDR3: TGTGCCAGCAGCGCGGACAGGGGCCTGGAACTGTTTTTT. This encodes CASSADRGLELFF.

The chain combines TRBV6-5 with TRBJ2-7; no clear D gene. Germline V gives CDR1 MNHEY, CDR2 SVGAGI. The CDR3 has 15 amino acids. The germline V and J ends were trimmed by 8 bases and 3 bases, with 20 bases remaining between them. The CDR3 spells CASATRQSILYEQYF. In DNA, the CDR3 is TGTGCCAGCGCAACGAGGCAGTCGATCCTCTACGAGCAGTACTTC.

The chain couples TRBV2 to TRBJ2-5; D call uncertain. This CDR3 has 14 residues. Germline CDR1 SNHLY, CDR2 FYNNEI. Trimming cost V 10 bases and J 5 bases, with 20 bases left between them. The CDR3 sequence: CATTPQLISETQYF. The CDR3 bases are TGTGCCACCACGCCCCAGTTGATATCGGAGACCCAGTACTTC.

V is TRBV27 and J is TRBJ2-3; 12 bases are a match to TRBD2. Per the germline V gene, CDR1 is MNHEY and CDR2 is SMNVEV (reference sequence). This CDR3 has 17 residues. The ends lost 1 base at V and 0 bases at J; junction bases unmatched: 2. CDR3 protein: CASSLWLAGGSTDTQYF. CDR3 coding DNA: TGTGCCAGCAGTTTATGGCTAGCGGGAGGGAGCACAGATACGCAGTATTTT.

This chain links TRBV4-1 with TRBJ1-4, with D tentatively TRBD1 (6 bases). The CDR3 is 18 residues long. V was shortened by 0 bases and J by 3 bases, with 17 bases between the two germline ends. Germline V gives CDR1 MGHRA, CDR2 YSYEKL. The CDR3 DNA follows: TGCGCCAGCAGCCAAGACCCACTCGACAGGACGGCTAATGAAAAACTGTTTTTT. Protein sequence: CASSQDPLDRTANEKLFF.

The V and J genes are TRBV9 and TRBJ2-2, with 8 bases lining up with TRBD1. Looked up from germline, CDR1 is SGDLS and CDR2 is YYNGEE. The CDR3 is 14 residues long. J was trimmed by 6 bases and V by 3 bases; bases with no gene match: 4. CDR3 protein: CASSAPGGAGELFF. The CDR3 region has the DNA TGTGCCAGCAGCGCCCCAGGGGGCGCCGGGGAGCTGTTTTTT.

The rearrangement joins TRBV27 to TRBJ2-4, with D perhaps matching TRBD2 (6 bases). CDR3 length: 18 residues. Germline lookup yields CDR1 MNHEY and CDR2 SMNVEV (reference sequence). Trimming stripped 5 bases from V and 2 bases from J, with 22 bases between. The CDR3 nucleotides read TGTGCCAGCAGTCCTATGGGGGGAGCGATAATGACCAAAAACATTCAGTACTTC. Protein: CASSPMGGAIMTKNIQYF.

The chain couples TRBV28 to TRBJ1-5; D remains ambiguous. The V gene's germline CDR1 is MDHEN and CDR2 SYDVKM. CDR3 length equals 15 residues. V was pared by 2 bases and J by 0 bases, with 8 bases between. The CDR3 sequence: CASSLPGYSNQPQHF. The CDR3 coding sequence is TGTGCCAGCAGTTTACCGGGGTATAGCAATCAGCCCCAGCATTTT.

This chain links TRBV14 with TRBJ2-3; possibly TRBD1 for D (5 bases). CDR3 length: 13 amino acids. Trimming removed 2 bases at V and 6 bases at J, with 9 bases between. CDR1 SGHDN and CDR2 FVKESK come from the germline V gene. In nucleotides, the CDR3 is TGTGCCAGCAGCCAAAACCAGGGCGATACGCAGTATTTT. Residues: CASSQNQGDTQYF.